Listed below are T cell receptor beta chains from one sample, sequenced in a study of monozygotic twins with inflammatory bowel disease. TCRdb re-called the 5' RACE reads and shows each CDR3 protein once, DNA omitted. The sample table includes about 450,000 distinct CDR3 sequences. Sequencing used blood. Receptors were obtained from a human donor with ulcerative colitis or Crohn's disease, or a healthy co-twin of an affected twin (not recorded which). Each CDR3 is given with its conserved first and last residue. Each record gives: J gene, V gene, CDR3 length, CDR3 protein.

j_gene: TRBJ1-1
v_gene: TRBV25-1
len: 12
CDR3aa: CASSEYGPEAFF

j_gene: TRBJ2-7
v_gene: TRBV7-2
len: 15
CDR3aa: CASSQGTEAPYEQYF

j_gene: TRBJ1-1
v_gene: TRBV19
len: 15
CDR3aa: CASRPSPQGYTEAFF

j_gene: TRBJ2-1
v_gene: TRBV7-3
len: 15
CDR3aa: CASSPQSRGGDEQFF

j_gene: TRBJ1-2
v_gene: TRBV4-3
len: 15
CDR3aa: CASSQIGQTNYGYTF

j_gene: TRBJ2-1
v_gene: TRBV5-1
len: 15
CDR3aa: CASSLGVGTYNEQFF

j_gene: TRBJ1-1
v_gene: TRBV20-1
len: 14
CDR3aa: CSATSPPLNTEAFF

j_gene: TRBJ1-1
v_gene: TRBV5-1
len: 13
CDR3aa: CASSLEGHTEAFF

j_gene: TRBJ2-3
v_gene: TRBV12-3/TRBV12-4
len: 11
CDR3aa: CASSDVRVRYF

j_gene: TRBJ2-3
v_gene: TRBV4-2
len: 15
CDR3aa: CATSQPLAGTDTQYF

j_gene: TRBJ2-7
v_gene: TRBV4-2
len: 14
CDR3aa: CASSQEGVSYEQYF

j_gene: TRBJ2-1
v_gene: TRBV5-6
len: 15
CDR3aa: CASTLDRGLNNEQFF

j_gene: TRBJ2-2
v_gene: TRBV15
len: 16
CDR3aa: CATSSRDRDPTGELFF

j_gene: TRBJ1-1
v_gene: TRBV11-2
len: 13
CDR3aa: CASTFDLGTEAFF

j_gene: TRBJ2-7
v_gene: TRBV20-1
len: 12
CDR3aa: CSASADGDGQYF

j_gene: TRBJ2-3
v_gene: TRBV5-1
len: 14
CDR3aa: CASSTGQLTDTQYF

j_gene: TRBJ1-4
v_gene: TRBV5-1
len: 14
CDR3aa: CASSLWDRDEKLFF

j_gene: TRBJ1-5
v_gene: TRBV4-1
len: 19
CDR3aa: CASSQDPPSGTGGNQPQHF

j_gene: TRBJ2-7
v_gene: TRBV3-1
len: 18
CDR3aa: CASSQVHRLAGGLYEQYF

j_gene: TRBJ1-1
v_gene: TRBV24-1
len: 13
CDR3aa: CATRGQMNTEAFF

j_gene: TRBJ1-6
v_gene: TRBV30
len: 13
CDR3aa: CAWSVKGLSPLHF

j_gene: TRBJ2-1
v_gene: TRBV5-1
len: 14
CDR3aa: CASSFSGAYNEQFF

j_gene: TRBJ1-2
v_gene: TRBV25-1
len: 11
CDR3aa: CASSGTGSLTF

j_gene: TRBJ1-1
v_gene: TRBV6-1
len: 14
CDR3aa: CASSRWTGNTEAFF

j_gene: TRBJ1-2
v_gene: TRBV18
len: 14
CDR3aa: CASSPSGQNYGYTF

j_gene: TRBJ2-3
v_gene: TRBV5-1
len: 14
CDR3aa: CASSSADSTDTQYF

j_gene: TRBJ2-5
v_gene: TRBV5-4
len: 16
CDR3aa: CASSLGTSGGQETQYF

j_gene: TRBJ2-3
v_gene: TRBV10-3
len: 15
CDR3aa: CAIRGLAGDVGTQYF

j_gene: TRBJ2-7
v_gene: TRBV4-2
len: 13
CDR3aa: CASSQDLDNEQYF

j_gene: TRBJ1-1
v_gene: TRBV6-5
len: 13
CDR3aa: CASSPLGGVEAFF

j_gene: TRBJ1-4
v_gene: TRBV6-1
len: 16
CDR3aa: CASRSTGGGTNEKLFF

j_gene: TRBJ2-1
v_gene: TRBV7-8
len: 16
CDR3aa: CASRQGTASSYNEQFF

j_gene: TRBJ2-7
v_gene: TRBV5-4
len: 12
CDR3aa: CASSGQGNEQYF

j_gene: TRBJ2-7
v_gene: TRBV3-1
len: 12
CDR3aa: CASSQDRYEQYF

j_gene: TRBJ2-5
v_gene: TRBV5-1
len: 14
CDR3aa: CASSFGTGIETQYF

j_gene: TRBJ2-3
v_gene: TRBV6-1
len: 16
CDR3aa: CASSRASGGAGSTQYF

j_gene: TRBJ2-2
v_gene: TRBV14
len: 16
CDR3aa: CASSPPGQIFTGELFF

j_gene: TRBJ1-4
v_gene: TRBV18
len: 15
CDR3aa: CASSPYGTGMEKLFF

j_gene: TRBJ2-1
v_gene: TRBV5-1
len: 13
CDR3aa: CASSFPLQNEQFF

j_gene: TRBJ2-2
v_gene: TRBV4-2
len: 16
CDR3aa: CASSQGGLTNTGELFF

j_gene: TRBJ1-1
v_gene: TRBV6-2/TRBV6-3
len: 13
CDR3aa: CASSNSLNTEAFF

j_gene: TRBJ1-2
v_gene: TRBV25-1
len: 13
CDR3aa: CASSEYEERGYTF

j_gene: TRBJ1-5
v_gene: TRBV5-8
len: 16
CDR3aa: CASSPWTSASNQPQHF

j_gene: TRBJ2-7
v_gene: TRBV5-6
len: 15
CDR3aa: CASSLFQVTSYEQYF

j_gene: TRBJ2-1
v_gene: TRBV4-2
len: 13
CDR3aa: CASSLGLVNEQFF